Listed below are T cell receptor beta chains from one sample, sequenced in a study of T cells in Graves' hyperthyroidism and ophthalmopathy. TCRdb re-analysed the multiplex PCR reads in MiXCR, keeping a single row per CDR3 protein. Among a few hundred thousand distinct CDR3 sequences listed, around 16% were seen once. The source material was blood. Receptors originate from a woman between 18 and 29 years old with Graves' hyperthyroidism that later progressed to Graves' ophthalmopathy. CDR3s include the opening cysteine and the closing phenylalanine or tryptophan. A D gene is named only where the DNA matches it firmly. Rows give clone size only sometimes, using once, few, many, or a class for an expanded clone.

V: TRBV20-1; size: -; D: TRBD2; J: TRBJ2-1; CDR3: CSALGLAAGDEQFF; DNA: TGCAGTGCACTCGGACTAGCGGCTGGGGATGAGCAGTTCTTC
V: TRBV20-1; size: many; D: -; J: TRBJ2-3; CDR3: CSARKGGTDTQYF; DNA: TGCAGTGCTAGAAAGGGCGGGACAGATACGCAGTATTTT
V: TRBV6-5; size: few; D: -; J: TRBJ1-2; CDR3: CASSYSGGSGYTF; DNA: TGTGCCAGCAGTTACTCGGGAGGGTCTGGCTACACCTTC
V: TRBV20-1; size: many; D: -; J: TRBJ2-1; CDR3: CSARRRDLSYNEQFF; DNA: TGCAGTGCTAGAAGGCGGGACCTCTCCTACAATGAGCAGTTCTTC
V: TRBV3-1; size: -; D: TRBD2; J: TRBJ2-1; CDR3: CASSDGLAGGPGEQFF; DNA: TGTGCCAGCAGTGACGGCCTAGCGGGAGGGCCTGGTGAGCAGTTCTTC
V: TRBV29-1; size: -; D: -; J: TRBJ1-1; CDR3: CSFRKPGDDTEAFF; DNA: TGCAGCTTCCGAAAACCAGGAGATGACACTGAAGCTTTCTTT
V: TRBV5-1; size: -; D: -; J: TRBJ1-5; CDR3: CASSLDGAANQPQHF; DNA: TGCGCCAGCAGCTTGGACGGGGCGGCCAATCAGCCCCAGCATTTT
V: TRBV20-1; size: many; D: -; J: TRBJ1-4; CDR3: CSAVSGSGGEKLFF; DNA: TGCAGTGCTGTCTCCGGGAGCGGCGGAGAAAAACTGTTTTTT
V: TRBV28; size: -; D: TRBD1; J: TRBJ2-5; CDR3: CASSRTGHETQYF; DNA: TGTGCCAGCAGTAGGACAGGGCACGAGACCCAGTACTTC
V: TRBV27; size: many; D: -; J: TRBJ1-5; CDR3: CASSSRGPRQPQHF; DNA: TGTGCCAGCAGTTCCAGAGGCCCCAGGCAGCCCCAGCATTTT
V: TRBV5-1; size: many; D: TRBD2; J: TRBJ2-1; CDR3: CASSVQSGTGYNEQFF; DNA: TGCGCCAGCAGCGTCCAGAGCGGGACCGGATACAATGAGCAGTTCTTC
V: TRBV9; size: many; D: TRBD1; J: TRBJ1-2; CDR3: CASSKGGNGYTF; DNA: TGTGCCAGCAGCAAAGGGGGCAATGGCTACACCTTC
V: TRBV6-2/TRBV6-3; size: many; D: TRBD2; J: TRBJ2-3; CDR3: CATRTSGADTDTQYF; DNA: TGTGCCACCCGGACTAGCGGGGCCGACACAGATACGCAGTATTTT
V: TRBV3-1; size: few; D: -; J: TRBJ2-3; CDR3: CASSQGRDLRDTQYF; DNA: TGTGCCAGCAGCCAAGGCCGGGACCTTAGGGATACGCAGTATTTT
V: TRBV4-2; size: -; D: TRBD2; J: TRBJ2-3; CDR3: CASSQQSGRALDTQYF; DNA: TGTGCCAGCAGCCAACAAAGCGGGAGGGCCTTAGATACGCAGTATTTT
V: TRBV11-2; size: many; D: -; J: TRBJ1-2; CDR3: CASSRMKGGGDGYTF; DNA: TGTGCCAGCAGCCGAATGAAAGGAGGGGGAGATGGCTACACCTTC
V: TRBV28; size: many; D: -; J: TRBJ2-7; CDR3: CASRTPGDPYEQYF; DNA: TGTGCCAGCAGGACCCCCGGGGACCCCTACGAGCAGTACTTC
V: TRBV12-3/TRBV12-4; size: many; D: TRBD1; J: TRBJ2-3; CDR3: CASSLSNRDRFTDTQYF; DNA: TGTGCCAGCAGCCTTTCGAACCGGGACAGATTCACAGATACGCAGTATTTT
V: TRBV3-1; size: many; D: TRBD1; J: TRBJ2-7; CDR3: CASSQDATGPREQYF; DNA: TGTGCCAGCAGCCAAGATGCGACAGGGCCTCGCGAGCAGTACTTC
V: TRBV7-8; size: -; D: -; J: TRBJ1-1; CDR3: CASSTTGSTEAFF; DNA: TGTGCCAGCAGCACCACAGGTAGCACTGAAGCTTTCTTT
V: TRBV4-3; size: many; D: -; J: TRBJ2-7; CDR3: CASSQSAGRTYEQYF; DNA: TGCGCCAGCAGCCAGTCAGCGGGCCGCACCTACGAGCAGTACTTC
V: TRBV5-4; size: -; D: TRBD2; J: TRBJ2-3; CDR3: CASSWGGALVTDTQYF; DNA: TGTGCCAGCAGCTGGGGGGGTGCCCTTGTGACAGATACGCAGTATTTT
V: TRBV20-1; size: few; D: TRBD1; J: TRBJ1-1; CDR3: CSAKITGGYTEAFF; DNA: TGCAGTGCGAAAATTACAGGGGGCTACACTGAAGCTTTCTTT
V: TRBV28; size: -; D: -; J: TRBJ2-7; CDR3: CASRPVLHHYEQYF; DNA: TGTGCCAGCAGGCCCGTACTTCACCACTACGAGCAGTACTTC
V: TRBV7-2; size: many; D: TRBD1; J: TRBJ2-1; CDR3: CASSWRPGQGSNEQFF; DNA: TGTGCCAGCAGCTGGAGGCCGGGACAGGGATCCAATGAGCAGTTCTTC
V: TRBV5-1; size: -; D: TRBD1; J: TRBJ2-1; CDR3: CASSMKGGPDNEQSF; DNA: TGCGCCAGCAGTATGAAAGGGGGCCCAGACAATGAGCAGTCCTTC
V: TRBV28; size: -; D: -; J: TRBJ2-1; CDR3: CASGGGGLLAYNEQFF; DNA: TGTGCCAGTGGTGGGGGGGGCCTACTTGCCTACAATGAGCAGTTCTTC
V: TRBV3-1; size: -; D: -; J: TRBJ2-1; CDR3: CASSQVDRSYEQFF; DNA: TGTGCCAGCAGCCAAGTAGACAGGTCATATGAGCAGTTCTTC
V: TRBV7-9; size: many; D: -; J: TRBJ2-7; CDR3: CASIPGLPSNEQYF; DNA: TGTGCCAGCATCCCCGGACTCCCATCCAACGAGCAGTACTTC
V: TRBV6-1; size: few; D: -; J: TRBJ2-7; CDR3: CASSPKGLKAYEQYF; DNA: TGTGCCAGCAGCCCGAAAGGACTGAAGGCCTACGAGCAGTACTTC
V: TRBV28; size: many; D: -; J: TRBJ2-5; CDR3: CASQPLSERQETQYF; DNA: TGTGCCAGCCAGCCGTTGAGTGAACGGCAAGAGACCCAGTACTTC
V: TRBV5-1; size: few; D: TRBD1; J: TRBJ1-1; CDR3: CASSYRGPNTEAFF; DNA: TGCGCCAGCAGCTACAGGGGACCGAACACTGAAGCTTTCTTT
V: TRBV18; size: -; D: TRBD1; J: TRBJ2-3; CDR3: CASPPPGQGSDTQYF; DNA: TGTGCCAGCCCACCACCGGGACAGGGCTCAGATACGCAGTATTTT
V: TRBV11-2; size: many; D: -; J: TRBJ1-6; CDR3: CASSLDGTGNSPLHF; DNA: TGTGCCAGCAGCTTAGACGGGACGGGTAATTCACCCCTCCACTTT
V: TRBV5-1; size: many; D: -; J: TRBJ2-2; CDR3: CASSLLLTGETGELFF; DNA: TGCGCCAGCAGCTTACTCCTGACAGGAGAAACCGGGGAGCTGTTTTTT
V: TRBV28; size: -; D: -; J: TRBJ1-6; CDR3: CASSLLAARNSPLHF; DNA: TGTGCCAGCAGTTTATTGGCGGCTCGTAATTCACCCCTCCACTTT
V: TRBV12-3/TRBV12-4; size: -; D: -; J: TRBJ1-6; CDR3: CASTLVGLKGSPLHF; DNA: TGTGCCAGCACTTTAGTGGGGCTCAAGGGGTCACCCCTCCACTTT
V: TRBV20-1; size: few; D: -; J: TRBJ1-1; CDR3: CSAGGHLNTEAFF; DNA: TGCAGTGCTGGGGGACATCTTAACACTGAAGCTTTCTTT
V: TRBV9; size: -; D: -; J: TRBJ2-1; CDR3: CASSVASSSGYNEQFF; DNA: TGTGCCAGCAGCGTAGCTTCCAGCAGCGGCTACAATGAGCAGTTCTTC
V: TRBV20-1; size: many; D: -; J: TRBJ1-1; CDR3: CSATPGRGQGDTEAFF; DNA: TGCAGTGCTACTCCGGGTCGGGGGCAAGGGGACACTGAAGCTTTCTTT
V: TRBV28; size: many; D: -; J: TRBJ2-7; CDR3: CASSGTPVYEQYF; DNA: TGTGCCAGCAGTGGAACACCCGTCTACGAGCAGTACTTC
V: TRBV7-2; size: many; D: -; J: TRBJ2-1; CDR3: CASSRGGQISFDEQFF; DNA: TGTGCCAGCAGCCGTGGGGGGCAAATTTCGTTCGATGAGCAGTTCTTC
V: TRBV3-1; size: few; D: TRBD2; J: TRBJ2-2; CDR3: CASSQDQASGRRSTGELFF; DNA: TGTGCCAGCAGCCAAGATCAGGCTAGCGGGAGGAGGAGCACCGGGGAGCTGTTTTTT
V: TRBV25-1; size: once; D: -; J: TRBJ1-4; CDR3: CASSEFGPDEKLFF; DNA: TGTGCCAGCAGTGAATTCGGTCCCGATGAAAAACTGTTTTTT
V: TRBV5-1; size: many; D: TRBD2; J: TRBJ2-7; CDR3: CASSLLPTSGSPYEQYF; DNA: TGCGCCAGCAGCCTTCTTCCTACTAGCGGGAGTCCCTACGAGCAGTACTTC
V: TRBV19; size: -; D: TRBD1; J: TRBJ1-1; CDR3: CASSIISGQGEAFF; DNA: TGTGCCAGTAGTATAATCTCGGGACAGGGTGAAGCTTTCTTT
V: TRBV20-1; size: few; D: -; J: TRBJ2-7; CDR3: CSARVWAEYEQYF; DNA: TGCAGTGCTAGAGTATGGGCTGAATACGAGCAGTACTTC
V: TRBV24-1; size: few; D: -; J: TRBJ2-7; CDR3: CATGPVFSYEQYF; DNA: TGTGCCACCGGTCCGGTGTTCTCCTACGAGCAGTACTTC
V: TRBV13; size: many; D: -; J: TRBJ2-7; CDR3: CASSLLEERVEQYF; DNA: TGTGCCAGCAGCTTATTGGAGGAGCGGGTGGAGCAGTACTTC